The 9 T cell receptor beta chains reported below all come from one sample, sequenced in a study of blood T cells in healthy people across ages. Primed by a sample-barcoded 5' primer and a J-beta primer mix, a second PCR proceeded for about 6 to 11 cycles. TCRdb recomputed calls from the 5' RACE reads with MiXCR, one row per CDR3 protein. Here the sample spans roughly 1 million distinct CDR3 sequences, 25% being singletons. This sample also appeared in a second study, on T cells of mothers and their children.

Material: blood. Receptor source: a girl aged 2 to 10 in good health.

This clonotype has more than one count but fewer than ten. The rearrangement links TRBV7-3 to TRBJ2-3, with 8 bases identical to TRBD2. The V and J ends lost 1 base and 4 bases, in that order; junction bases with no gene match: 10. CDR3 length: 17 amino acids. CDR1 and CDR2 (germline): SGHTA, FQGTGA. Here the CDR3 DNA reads TGTGCCAGCAGCTTAATCGGGGCGGGAGCGGGGGCAGATACGCAGTATTTT. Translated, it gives CASSLIGAGAGADTQYF.

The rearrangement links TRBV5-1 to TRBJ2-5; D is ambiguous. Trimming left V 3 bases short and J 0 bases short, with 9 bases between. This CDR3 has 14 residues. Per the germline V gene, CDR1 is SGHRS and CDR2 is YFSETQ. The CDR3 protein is CASSWAGNQETQYF. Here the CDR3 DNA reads TGCGCCAGCAGCTGGGCCGGTAACCAAGAGACCCAGTACTTC.

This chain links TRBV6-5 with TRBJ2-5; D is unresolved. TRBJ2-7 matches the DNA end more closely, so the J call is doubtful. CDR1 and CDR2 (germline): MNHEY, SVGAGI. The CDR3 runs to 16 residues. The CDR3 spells CASSYSNGHDQYEQYF. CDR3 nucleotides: TGTGCCAGCAGTTACTCGAATGGTCATGACCAGTACGAGCAGTACTTC.

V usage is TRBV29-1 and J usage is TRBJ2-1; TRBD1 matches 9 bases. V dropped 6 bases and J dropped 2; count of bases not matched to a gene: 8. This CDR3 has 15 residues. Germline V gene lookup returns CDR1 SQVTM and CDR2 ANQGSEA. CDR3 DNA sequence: TGCAGCGTCAGGGACAGGGTTATAACCTACAATGAGCAGTTCTTC. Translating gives CSVRDRVITYNEQFF.

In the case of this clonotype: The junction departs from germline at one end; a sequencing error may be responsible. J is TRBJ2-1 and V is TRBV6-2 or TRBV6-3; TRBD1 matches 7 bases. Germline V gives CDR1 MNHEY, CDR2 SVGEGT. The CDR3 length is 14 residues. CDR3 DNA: TGTACCAGCAGTTCTAGACAGGGTGGGGATGAGCAGTTCTTC. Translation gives CTSSSRQGGDEQFF.

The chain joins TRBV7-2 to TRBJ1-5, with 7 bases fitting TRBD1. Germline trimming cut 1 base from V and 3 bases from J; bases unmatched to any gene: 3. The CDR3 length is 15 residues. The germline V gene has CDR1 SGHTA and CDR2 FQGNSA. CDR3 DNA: TGTGCCAGCAGCTTAGAGGGACAGTACAATCAGCCCCAGCATTTT. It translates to CASSLEGQYNQPQHF. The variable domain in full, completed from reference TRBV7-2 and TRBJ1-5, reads GAGVSQSPSNKVTEKGKDVELRCDPISGHTALYWYRQSLGQGLEFLIYFQGNSAPDKSGLPSDRFSAERTGGSVSTLTIQRTQQEDSAVYLCASSLEGQYNQPQHFGDGTRLSIL.

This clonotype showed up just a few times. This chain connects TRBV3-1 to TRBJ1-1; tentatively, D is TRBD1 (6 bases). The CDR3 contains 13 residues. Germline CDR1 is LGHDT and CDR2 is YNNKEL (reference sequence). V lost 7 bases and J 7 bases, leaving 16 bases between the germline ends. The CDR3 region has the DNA TGTGCCAGCAACACAGGGCGGGATAATGAAGCTTTCTTT. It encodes CASNTGRDNEAFF. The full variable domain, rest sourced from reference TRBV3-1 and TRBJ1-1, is DTAVSQTPKYLVTQMGNDKSIKCEQNLGHDTMYWYKQDSKKFLKIMFSYNNKELIINETVPNRFSPKSPDKAHLNLHINSLELGDSAVYFCASNTGRDNEAFFGQGTRLTVV.

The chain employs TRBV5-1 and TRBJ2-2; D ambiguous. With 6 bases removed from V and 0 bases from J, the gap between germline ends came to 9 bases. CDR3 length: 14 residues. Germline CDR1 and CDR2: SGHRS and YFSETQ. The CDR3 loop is CASTLLANTGELFF. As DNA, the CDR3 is TGCGCCAGCACCCTTTTGGCGAACACCGGGGAGCTGTTTTTT.

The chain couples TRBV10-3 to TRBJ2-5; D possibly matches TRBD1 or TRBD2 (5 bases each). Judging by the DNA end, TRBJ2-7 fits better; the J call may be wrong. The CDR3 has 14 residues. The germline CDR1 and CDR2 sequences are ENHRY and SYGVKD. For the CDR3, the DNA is TGTGCCATCAGTGGAGGGGAAACCCCCTACGAGCAGTACTTC. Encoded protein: CAISGGETPYEQYF.